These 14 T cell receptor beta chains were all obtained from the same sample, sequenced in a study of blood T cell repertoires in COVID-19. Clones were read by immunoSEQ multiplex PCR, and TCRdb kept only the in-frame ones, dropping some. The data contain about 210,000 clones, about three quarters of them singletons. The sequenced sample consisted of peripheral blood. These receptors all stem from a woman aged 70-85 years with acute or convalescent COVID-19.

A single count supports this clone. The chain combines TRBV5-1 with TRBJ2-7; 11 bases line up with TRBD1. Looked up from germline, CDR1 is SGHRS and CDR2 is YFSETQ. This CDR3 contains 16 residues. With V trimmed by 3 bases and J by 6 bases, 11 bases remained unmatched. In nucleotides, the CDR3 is TGCGCCAGCAGCTCCCCGGCCGGGACAGGGGGACGCGAGCAGTACTTC. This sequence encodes CASSSPAGTGGREQYF. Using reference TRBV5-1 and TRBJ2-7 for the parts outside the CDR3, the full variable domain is KAGVTQTPRYLIKTRGQQVTLSCSPISGHRSVSWYQQTPGQGLQFLFEYFSETQRNKGNFPGRFSGRQFSNSRSEMNVSTLELGDSALYLCASSSPAGTGGREQYFGPGTRLTVT.

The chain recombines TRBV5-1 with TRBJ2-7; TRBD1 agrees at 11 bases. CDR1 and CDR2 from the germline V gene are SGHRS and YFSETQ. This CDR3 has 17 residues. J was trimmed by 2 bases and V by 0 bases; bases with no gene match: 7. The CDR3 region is CASSLGKGTGGTYEQYF. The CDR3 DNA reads TGCGCCAGCAGCTTGGGTAAAGGGACAGGGGGAACCTACGAGCAGTACTTC.

This CDR3 is CASSPGSFNFGNTIYF. The CDR3 coding sequence is TGTGCCAGCAGCCCCGGGTCTTTTAACTTTGGAAACACCATATATTTT. J is TRBJ1-3 and V is TRBV9; the D is unclear. The germline gives CDR1 SGDLS, CDR2 YYNGEE. Trimming cost V 4 bases and J 3 bases, with 17 bases left between them. CDR3 length: 16 residues.

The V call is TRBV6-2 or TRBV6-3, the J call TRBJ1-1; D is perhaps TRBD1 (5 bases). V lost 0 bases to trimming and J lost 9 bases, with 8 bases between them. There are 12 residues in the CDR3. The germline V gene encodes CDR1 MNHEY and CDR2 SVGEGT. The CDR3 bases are TGTGCCAGCAGTTACTCGGCAGGGAAAGCTTTCTTT. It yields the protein CASSYSAGKAFF.

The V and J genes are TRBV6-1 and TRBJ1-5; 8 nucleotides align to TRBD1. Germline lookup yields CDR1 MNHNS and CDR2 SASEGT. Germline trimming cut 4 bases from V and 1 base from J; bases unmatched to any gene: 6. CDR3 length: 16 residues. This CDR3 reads CASSVDRERSNQPQHF. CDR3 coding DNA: TGTGCCAGCAGTGTGGACAGGGAGAGGAGCAATCAGCCCCAGCATTTT.

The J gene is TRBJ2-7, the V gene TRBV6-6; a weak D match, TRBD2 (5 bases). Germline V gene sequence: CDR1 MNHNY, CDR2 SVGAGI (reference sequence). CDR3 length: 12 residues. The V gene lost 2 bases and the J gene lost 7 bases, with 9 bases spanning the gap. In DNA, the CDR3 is TGTGCCAGCAGTTACGTCGCGGGTGAGCAGTACTTC. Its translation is CASSYVAGEQYF.

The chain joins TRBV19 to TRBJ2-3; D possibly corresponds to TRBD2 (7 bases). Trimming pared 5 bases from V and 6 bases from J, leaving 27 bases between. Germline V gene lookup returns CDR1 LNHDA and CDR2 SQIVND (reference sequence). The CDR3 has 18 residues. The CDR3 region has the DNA TGTGCCAGTAGTTACGGCGGAGGGGGGGCCGCGCGGCTGGATACGCAGTATTTT. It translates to CASSYGGGGAARLDTQYF.

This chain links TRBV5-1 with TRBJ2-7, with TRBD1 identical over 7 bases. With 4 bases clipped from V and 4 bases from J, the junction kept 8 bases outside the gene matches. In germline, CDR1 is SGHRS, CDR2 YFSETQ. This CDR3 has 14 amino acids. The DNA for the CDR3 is TGCGCCAGCAGCGGCCAACAGGGGCGGTACGAGCAGTACTTC. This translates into CASSGQQGRYEQYF.

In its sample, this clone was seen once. In DNA form, the CDR3 reads TGTGCCAGCAGCGTAGGCCCGACAGCCTACGAGCAGTACTTC. Translation gives CASSVGPTAYEQYF. The rearrangement links TRBV9 to TRBJ2-7; weak D call: TRBD1 (5 bases). Trimming left V 0 bases short and J 2 bases short, with 9 bases between. The germline gives CDR1 SGDLS, CDR2 YYNGEE. This CDR3 region has 14 residues.

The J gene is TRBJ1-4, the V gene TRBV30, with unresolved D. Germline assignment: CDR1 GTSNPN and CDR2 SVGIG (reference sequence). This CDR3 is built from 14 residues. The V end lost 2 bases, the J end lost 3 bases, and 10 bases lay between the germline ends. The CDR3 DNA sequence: TGTGCCTGGAGTCAACGGGGAGCTAATGAAAAACTGTTTTTT. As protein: CAWSQRGANEKLFF. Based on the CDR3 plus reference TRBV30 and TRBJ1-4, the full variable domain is SQTIHQWPATLVQPVGSPLSLECTVEGTSNPNLYWYRQAAGRGLQLLFYSVGIGQISSEVPQNLSASRPQDRQFILSSKKLLLSDSGFYLCAWSQRGANEKLFFGSGTQLSVL.

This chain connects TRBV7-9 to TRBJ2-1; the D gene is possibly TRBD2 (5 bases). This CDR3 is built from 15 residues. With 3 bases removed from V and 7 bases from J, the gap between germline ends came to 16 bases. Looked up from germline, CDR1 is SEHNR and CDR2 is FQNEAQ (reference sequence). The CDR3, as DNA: TGTGCCAGCAGCTTGGGAGCGAGCGTTCTGAATGAGCAGTTCTTC. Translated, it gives CASSLGASVLNEQFF.

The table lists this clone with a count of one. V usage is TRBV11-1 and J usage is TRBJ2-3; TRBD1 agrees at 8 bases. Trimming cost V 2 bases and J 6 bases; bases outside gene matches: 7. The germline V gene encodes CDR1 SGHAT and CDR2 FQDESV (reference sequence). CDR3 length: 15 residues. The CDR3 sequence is CASSLLTGVMDTQYF. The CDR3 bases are TGTGCCAGCAGCTTATTGACAGGGGTCATGGATACGCAGTATTTT.

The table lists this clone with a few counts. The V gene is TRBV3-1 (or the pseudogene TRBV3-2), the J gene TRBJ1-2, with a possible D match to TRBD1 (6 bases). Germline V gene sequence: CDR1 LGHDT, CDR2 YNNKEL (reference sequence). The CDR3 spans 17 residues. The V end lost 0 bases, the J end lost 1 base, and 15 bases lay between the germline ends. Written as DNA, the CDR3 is TGTGCCAGCAGCCAAGATATGGCAGGGGCCCATAACTATGGCTACACCTTC. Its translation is CASSQDMAGAHNYGYTF.

This CDR3 reads CASSPPGQGYSGANVLTF. CDR3 DNA: TGTGCCAGCTCACCACCGGGACAGGGTTACTCTGGGGCCAACGTCCTGACTTTC. This chain connects TRBV18 to TRBJ2-6; 9 bases are shared with TRBD1. The CDR3 is 18 residues long. J lost 0 bases, V lost 0 bases, and 3 bases had no gene match. Germline lookup yields CDR1 KGHSH and CDR2 LQKENI.